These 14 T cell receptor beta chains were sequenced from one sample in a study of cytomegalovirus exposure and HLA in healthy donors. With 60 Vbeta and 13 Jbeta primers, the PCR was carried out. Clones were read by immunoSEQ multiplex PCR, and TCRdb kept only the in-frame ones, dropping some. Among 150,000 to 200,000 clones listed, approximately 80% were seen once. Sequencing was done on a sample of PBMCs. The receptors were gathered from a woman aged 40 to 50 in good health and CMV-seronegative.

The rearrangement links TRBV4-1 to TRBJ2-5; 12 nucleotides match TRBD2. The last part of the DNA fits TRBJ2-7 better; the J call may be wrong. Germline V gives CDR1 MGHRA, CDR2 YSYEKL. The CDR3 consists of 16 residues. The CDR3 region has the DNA TGCGCCAGCAGCCCTCAAAGGACTAGCGGGACCTACGAGCAGTACTTC. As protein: CASSPQRTSGTYEQYF.

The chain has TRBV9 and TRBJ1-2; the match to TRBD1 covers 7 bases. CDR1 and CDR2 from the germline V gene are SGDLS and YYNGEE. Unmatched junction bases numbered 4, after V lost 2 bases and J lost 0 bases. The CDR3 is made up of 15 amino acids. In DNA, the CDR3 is TGTGCCAGCAGCGTTGGGACAGCCCCTAACTATGGCTACACCTTC. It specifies CASSVGTAPNYGYTF. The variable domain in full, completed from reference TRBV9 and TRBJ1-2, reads DSGVTQTPKHLITATGQRVTLRCSPRSGDLSVYWYQQSLDQGLQFLIQYYNGEERAKGNILERFSAQQFPDLHSELNLSSLELGDSALYFCASSVGTAPNYGYTFGSGTRLTVV.

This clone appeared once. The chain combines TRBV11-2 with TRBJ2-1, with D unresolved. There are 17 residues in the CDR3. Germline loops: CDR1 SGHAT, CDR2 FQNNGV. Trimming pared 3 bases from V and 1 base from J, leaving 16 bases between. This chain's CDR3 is CASSLAIAAASYNEQFF. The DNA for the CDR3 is TGTGCCAGCAGCTTGGCTATCGCAGCAGCGTCCTACAATGAGCAGTTCTTC.

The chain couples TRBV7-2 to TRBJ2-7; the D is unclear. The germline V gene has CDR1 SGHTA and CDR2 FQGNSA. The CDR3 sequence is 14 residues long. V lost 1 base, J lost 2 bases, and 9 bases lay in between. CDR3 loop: CASSLGASTYEQYF. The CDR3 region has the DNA TGTGCCAGCAGCTTAGGGGCGTCTACCTACGAGCAGTACTTC.

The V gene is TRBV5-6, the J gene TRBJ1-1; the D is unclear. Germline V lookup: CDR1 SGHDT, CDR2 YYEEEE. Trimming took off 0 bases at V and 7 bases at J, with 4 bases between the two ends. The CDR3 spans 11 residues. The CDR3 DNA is TGTGCCAGCAGCTTGGACAGTGAAGCTTTCTTT. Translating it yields CASSLDSEAFF.

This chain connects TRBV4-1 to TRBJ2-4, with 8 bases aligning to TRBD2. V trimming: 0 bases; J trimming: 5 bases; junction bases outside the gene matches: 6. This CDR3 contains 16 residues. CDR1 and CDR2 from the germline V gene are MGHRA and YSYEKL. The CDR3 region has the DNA TGCGCCAGCAGCCAAGAGGGCGGGAGGTCGCAAAACATTCAGTACTTC. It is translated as CASSQEGGRSQNIQYF.

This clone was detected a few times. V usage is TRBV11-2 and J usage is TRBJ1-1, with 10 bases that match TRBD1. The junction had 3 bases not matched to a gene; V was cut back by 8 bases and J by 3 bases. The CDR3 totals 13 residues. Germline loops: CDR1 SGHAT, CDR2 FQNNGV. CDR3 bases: TGTGCCAGCCGACAGGGGGCGGACACTGAAGCTTTCTTT. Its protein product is CASRQGADTEAFF. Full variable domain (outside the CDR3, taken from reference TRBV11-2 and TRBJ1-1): EAGVAQSPRYKIIEKRQSVAFWCNPISGHATLYWYQQILGQGPKLLIQFQNNGVVDDSQLPKDRFSAERLKGVDSTLKIQPAKLEDSAVYLCASRQGADTEAFFGQGTRLTVV.

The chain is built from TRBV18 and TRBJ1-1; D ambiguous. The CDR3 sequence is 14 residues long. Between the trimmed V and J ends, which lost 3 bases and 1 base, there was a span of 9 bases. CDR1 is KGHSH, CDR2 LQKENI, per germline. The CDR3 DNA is TGTGCCAGCTCACCCCCGTGGGCGAACACTGAAGCTTTCTTT. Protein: CASSPPWANTEAFF.

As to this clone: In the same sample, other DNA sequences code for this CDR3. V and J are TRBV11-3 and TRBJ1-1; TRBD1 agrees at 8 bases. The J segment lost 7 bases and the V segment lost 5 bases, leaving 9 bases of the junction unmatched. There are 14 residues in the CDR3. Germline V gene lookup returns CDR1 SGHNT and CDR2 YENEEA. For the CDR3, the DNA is TGTGCCAGCAGCCGGGGACAGGCAAGGGATGAAGCTTTCTTT. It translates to CASSRGQARDEAFF.

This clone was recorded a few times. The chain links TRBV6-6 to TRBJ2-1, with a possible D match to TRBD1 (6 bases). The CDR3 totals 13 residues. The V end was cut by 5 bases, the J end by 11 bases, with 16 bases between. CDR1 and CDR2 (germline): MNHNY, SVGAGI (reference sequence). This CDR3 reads CASSATGTPKQFF. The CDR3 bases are TGTGCCAGCAGTGCAACAGGGACCCCTAAGCAGTTCTTC.

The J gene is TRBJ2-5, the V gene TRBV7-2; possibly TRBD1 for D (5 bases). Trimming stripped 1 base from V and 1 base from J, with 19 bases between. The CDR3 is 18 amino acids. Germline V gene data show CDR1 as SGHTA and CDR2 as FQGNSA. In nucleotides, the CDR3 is TGTGCCAGCAGCTTAGGATCGGCAGGGTTTCACTTCCAAGAGACCCAGTACTTC. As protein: CASSLGSAGFHFQETQYF.

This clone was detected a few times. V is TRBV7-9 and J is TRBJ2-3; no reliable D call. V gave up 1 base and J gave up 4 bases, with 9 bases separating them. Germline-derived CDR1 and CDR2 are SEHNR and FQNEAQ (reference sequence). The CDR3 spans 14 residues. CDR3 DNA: TGTGCCAGCAGCTTAGGAGGTGGCCCAGATACGCAGTATTTT. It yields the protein CASSLGGGPDTQYF.

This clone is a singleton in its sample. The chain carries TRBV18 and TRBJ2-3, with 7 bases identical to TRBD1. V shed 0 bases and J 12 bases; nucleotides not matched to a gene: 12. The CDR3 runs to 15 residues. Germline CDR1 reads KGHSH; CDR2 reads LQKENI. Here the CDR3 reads CASSPPDRVSDIQYF. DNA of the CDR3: TGTGCCAGCTCACCACCTGACAGGGTGTCAGACATTCAGTATTTT.

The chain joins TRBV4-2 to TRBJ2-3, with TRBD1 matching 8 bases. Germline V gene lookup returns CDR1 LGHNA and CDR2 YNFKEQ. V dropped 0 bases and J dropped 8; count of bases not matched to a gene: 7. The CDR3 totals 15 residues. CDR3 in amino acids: CASSQDSGGGVTQYF. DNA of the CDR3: TGTGCCAGCAGCCAAGATTCAGGGGGCGGAGTTACGCAGTATTTT.